Each of the 28 T cell receptor beta chains below was sequenced from the same sample in a study of metastatic and nonmetastatic thyroid tumors. MiXCR reprocessed the PCR reads for TCRdb. The sample lists about 45,000 clones, less than 5% seen once, with approximately 9.5% in the top ten. No treatment had been given to any patient before thyroid surgery. Material for sequencing was blood. All receptors come from a female donor with papillary thyroid cancer or a benign thyroid nodule (not recorded which). Some clones in this sample may be carry-over from other donors' samples.

The chain carries TRBV28 and TRBJ2-7; D not certain. V gave up 4 bases and J gave up 0 bases, with 10 bases separating them. This CDR3 has 14 residues. From germline, CDR1 is MDHEN and CDR2 SYDVKM. The CDR3 is CASSSSIFSYEQYF. The CDR3 DNA reads as TGTGCCAGCAGTTCCAGTATTTTCTCCTACGAGCAGTACTTC.

The sample holds many counts of this clone. This rearrangement joins TRBV5-1 to TRBJ2-1; D ambiguous. Germline assignment: CDR1 SGHRS and CDR2 YFSETQ. This CDR3 is 11 amino acids long. V shed 4 bases and J shed 8 bases, with 7 bases lying between them. Here the CDR3 reads CASSRGDEQFF. The CDR3 nucleotides read TGCGCCAGCAGCCGTGGTGATGAGCAGTTCTTC.

This clone was seen repeatedly, ten times or more. This sequence joins TRBV12-3 or TRBV12-4 and TRBJ2-7; D remains ambiguous. The CDR3 length is 13 residues. The ends were cut back, 5 bases at V and 4 bases at J, with 12 bases in the middle. In DNA, the CDR3 is TGTGCCAGCAGTCCGCGGACGGCGTACGAGCAGTACTTC. Its protein product is CASSPRTAYEQYF.

This clone was observed a few times. The same CDR3 also results from other DNA sequences found in this sample. V is TRBV7-8 and J is TRBJ2-2; D remains ambiguous. Germline V gene lookup returns CDR1 SGHVS and CDR2 FQNEAQ. This CDR3 region has 16 residues. Deletions cut 5 bases from V and 4 bases from J, with 17 bases between. CDR3 bases: TGTGCCAGCAGCCTATACACGGGTGTCGTCACCGGGGAGCTGTTTTTT. Translation: CASSLYTGVVTGELFF.

This clone showed up many times. V gene TRBV16 combines with J gene TRBJ2-3, with no clear D. V was trimmed by 0 bases and J by 4 bases, leaving 5 bases between them. The CDR3 spans 13 residues. Germline loops: CDR1 KGHSY, CDR2 FQNENV. The CDR3 region is CASSQSPSDTQYF. The DNA for the CDR3 is TGTGCCAGCAGCCAATCGCCGTCAGATACGCAGTATTTT.

A few counts support this clone. V gene TRBV2 combines with J gene TRBJ1-6, with 7 bases that match TRBD1. The CDR3 runs to 15 residues. CDR1 and CDR2 (germline): SNHLY, FYNNEI. Trimming cost V 1 base and J 10 bases; bases outside gene matches: 7. DNA of the CDR3: TGTGCCAGCAGTGAAGGGGCCCAGGGGGAATCACCCCTCCACTTT. Translating it yields CASSEGAQGESPLHF.

This clone has a count of ten or more. The V and J genes are TRBV20-1 and TRBJ2-5; 9 nucleotides agree with TRBD1. Germline CDR1 DFQATT, CDR2 SNEGSKA (reference sequence). This CDR3 has 14 residues. V shed 3 bases, J shed 5 bases, and the junction held 7 bases outside the gene matches. The CDR3 region has the DNA TGCAGTGCTAGGCCGGACAGGGGCTGGGAGACCCAGTACTTC. Its translation: CSARPDRGWETQYF.

In this sample, this clone turned up a few times. V gene TRBV6-2 or TRBV6-3 combines with J gene TRBJ1-3; unclear D gene. Germline V gene data show CDR1 as MNHEY and CDR2 as SVGEGT. Trimming shortened V by 9 bases and J by 0 bases, and 9 bases separated the two germline ends. The CDR3 is 13 residues long. CDR3 sequence reads: CASKQGSGNTIYF. The CDR3 DNA reads TGTGCCAGTAAACAAGGCTCTGGAAACACCATATATTTT.

In its sample, this clone was seen many times. The chain carries TRBV2 and TRBJ1-5; D is unclear. Trimming stripped 9 bases from V and 2 bases from J, with 11 bases between. Germline CDR1 reads SNHLY; CDR2 reads FYNNEI. The CDR3 has 13 amino acids. The CDR3 nucleotides are TGTGCCAGTTCCGGGGTTGGCAATCAGCCCCAGCATTTT. This translates into CASSGVGNQPQHF. The full variable domain, with the rest looked up from reference TRBV2 and TRBJ1-5, is EPEVTQTPSHQVTQMGQEVILRCVPISNHLYFYWYRQILGQKVEFLVSFYNNEISEKSEIFDDQFSVERPDGSNFTLKIRSTKLEDSAMYFCASSGVGNQPQHFGDGTRLSIL.

This clone was seen repeatedly, ten times or more. This rearrangement joins TRBV7-6 to TRBJ1-1; 8 positions match TRBD1. V lost 4 bases and J lost 5; bases outside the gene matches: 9. The germline gives CDR1 SGHVS, CDR2 FNYEAQ. The CDR3 has 15 amino acids. The CDR3 DNA follows: TGTGCCAGCAGCTCCCCCGACAGGGGAAATACTGAAGCTTTCTTT. Translation gives CASSSPDRGNTEAFF.

This clone was observed a few times. The chain uses TRBV20-1 and TRBJ1-2; unclear D gene. With 8 bases removed from V and 7 bases from J, the gap between germline ends came to 17 bases. This CDR3 has 12 residues. CDR1 DFQATT and CDR2 SNEGSKA come from the germline V gene (reference sequence). In nucleotides, the CDR3 is TGCAGTTCAGAGGTGGAATTAGGTGGCTACACCTTC. Translation: CSSEVELGGYTF.

The table lists this clone with a few counts. This chain joins TRBV19 and TRBJ1-1; possible D gene TRBD1, 6 bases. There are 14 residues in the CDR3. The V end was cut by 5 bases, the J end by 1 base, with 11 bases between. CDR1 and CDR2 from the germline V gene are LNHDA and SQIVND (reference sequence). CDR3 residues: CASSLGRGNTEAFF. CDR3 coding DNA: TGTGCCAGTAGTTTGGGCAGGGGGAACACTGAAGCTTTCTTT.

This clone was seen repeatedly, ten times or more. The chain is built from TRBV5-1 and TRBJ1-6; tentative D call: TRBD1 (5 bases). The CDR3 contains 18 residues. Germline CDR1 is SGHRS and CDR2 is YFSETQ. The germline V and J ends were trimmed by 4 bases and 5 bases, with 22 bases remaining between them. This CDR3 reads CASSHGARASENNSPLHF. As DNA, the CDR3 is TGCGCCAGCAGCCACGGAGCCAGGGCAAGTGAAAATAATTCACCCCTCCACTTT.

Many counts were recorded for this clone. The chain links TRBV29-1 to TRBJ1-1, with a tentative D call TRBD1 (5 bases). Germline V gene lookup returns CDR1 SQVTM and CDR2 ANQGSEA. V lost 2 bases to trimming and J lost 0 bases, with 7 bases between them. The CDR3 covers 13 residues. The CDR3 reads CSVEQGVNTEAFF. CDR3 bases: TGCAGCGTTGAACAGGGTGTGAACACTGAAGCTTTCTTT. The variable domain in full, completed from reference TRBV29-1 and TRBJ1-1, reads SAVISQKPSRDICQRGTSLTIQCQVDSQVTMMFWYRQQPGQSLTLIATANQGSEATYESGFVIDKFPISRPNLTFSTLTVSNMSPEDSSIYLCSVEQGVNTEAFFGQGTRLTVV.

This clone was detected ten times or more. The rearrangement joins TRBV2 to TRBJ1-4, with 9 bases lining up with TRBD1. Germline V gene lookup returns CDR1 SNHLY and CDR2 FYNNEI. V lost 6 bases and J lost 7; bases outside the gene matches: 6. There are 14 residues in the CDR3. In DNA, the CDR3 is TGTGCCAGCAGACCGGGACAGGGTGTTGAAAAACTGTTTTTT. It codes for CASRPGQGVEKLFF.

This clone was counted at least ten times. The chain is built from TRBV20-1 and TRBJ1-1; D unresolved. Germline V gene data show CDR1 as DFQATT and CDR2 as SNEGSKA (reference sequence). The V end was cut by 4 bases, the J end by 10 bases, with 13 bases between. This CDR3 spans 11 amino acids. The chain's CDR3 is CSANPTAVAFF. The DNA of the CDR3 is TGCAGTGCTAATCCTACCGCGGTAGCTTTCTTT.

This clone came up a few times. In nucleotides, the CDR3 is TGTGCCAGCAGTTACGAAGGGGGAACCTACAATGAGCAGTTCTTC. Protein product: CASSYEGGTYNEQFF. The chain employs TRBV6-5 and TRBJ2-1; tentatively, D is TRBD1 (6 bases). Trimming took off 2 bases at V and 2 bases at J, with 10 bases between the two ends. In germline, CDR1 is MNHEY, CDR2 SVGAGI. This CDR3 is built from 15 residues.

This clone has a count of ten or more. This rearrangement joins TRBV7-9 to TRBJ1-2; possible D gene TRBD1, 6 bases. The CDR3 extends over 16 amino acids. The V gene lost 5 bases and the J gene lost 6 bases, with 22 bases spanning the gap. Germline V gene sequence: CDR1 SEHNR, CDR2 FQNEAQ (reference sequence). The chain's CDR3 is CASSHPKRGGFNGYTF. CDR3 coding DNA: TGTGCCAGCAGCCACCCTAAAAGGGGGGGGTTCAATGGCTACACCTTC.

In its sample, this clone was seen many times. The gene calls are TRBV2 and TRBJ2-1; 12 nucleotides align to TRBD2. Per germline, CDR1 SNHLY and CDR2 FYNNEI. There are 13 residues in the CDR3. Trimming took 6 bases from V and 10 from J; bases not matched to a gene: 4. CDR3 sequence: CASSGLAGGEQFF. The CDR3 region has the DNA TGTGCCAGCAGCGGTCTAGCGGGAGGGGAGCAGTTCTTC.

This clone was seen many times. Other nucleotide sequences from this sample produce the same CDR3. The chain combines TRBV6-4 with TRBJ2-3; perhaps TRBD2 as D (6 bases). Trimming pared 0 bases from V and 1 base from J, leaving 8 bases between. Germline-derived CDR1 and CDR2 are MRHNA and SNTAGT. The CDR3 runs to 15 residues. The CDR3 is CASSDSGGGTDTQYF. CDR3 sequence (DNA): TGTGCCAGCAGTGACTCTGGCGGGGGCACAGATACGCAGTATTTT.

At least ten counts were recorded for this clone. Its ends do not fully match the called genes, so a read error is possible. The rearrangement uses TRBV19 and TRBJ1-1; 11 nucleotides line up with TRBD1. CDR3 size: 11 residues. From germline, CDR1 is LNHDA and CDR2 SQIVND (reference sequence). The CDR3 DNA sequence: TGTGCCAGTAGTATAGGGACAGGGGGCCTCTTT. It specifies CASSIGTGGLF.

This clone was detected ten times or more. The J gene is TRBJ2-3, the V gene TRBV11-3; D ambiguous. The CDR3 runs to 18 residues. V was trimmed by 2 bases and J by 4 bases, leaving 22 bases between them. In germline, CDR1 is SGHNT, CDR2 YENEEA. The CDR3 loop reads CASSLYAPPRSGADTQYF. As DNA, the CDR3 is TGTGCCAGCAGCTTATATGCCCCTCCTAGGTCAGGTGCAGATACGCAGTATTTT. The full variable domain, with the rest looked up from reference TRBV11-3 and TRBJ2-3, is EAGVVQSPRYKIIEKKQPVAFWCNPISGHNTLYWYLQNLGQGPELLIRYENEEAVDDSQLPKDRFSAERLKGVDSTLKIQPAELGDSAVYLCASSLYAPPRSGADTQYFGPGTRLTVL.

This clone came up a few times. This chain joins TRBV28 and TRBJ1-6; TRBD1 matches at 11 bases. The germline V gene has CDR1 MDHEN and CDR2 SYDVKM. After removal of 3 bases from V and 9 bases from J, the junction contained 4 bases not matched to a gene. This CDR3 is built from 15 residues. The CDR3 region is CASSLGGTGGSPLHF. As DNA, the CDR3 is TGTGCCAGCAGTTTGGGCGGGACAGGGGGTTCACCCCTCCACTTT.

The V and J genes are TRBV30 and TRBJ1-2; TRBD1 might be the D (5 bases). There are 15 residues in the CDR3. Germline V gives CDR1 GTSNPN, CDR2 SVGIG (reference sequence). V dropped 2 bases and J dropped 5 bases, with 18 bases sitting between them. CDR3 loop: CAWSRGTDLRYGYTF. CDR3 sequence (DNA): TGTGCCTGGAGTCGTGGGACGGACCTTCGGTATGGCTACACCTTC.

Comment on this clone: Sequence at one end of the junction differs from germline and may be a read error. The chain recombines TRBV19 with TRBJ1-5; a possible D gene is TRBD1 (6 bases). The CDR3 totals 16 residues. In germline, CDR1 is LNHDA, CDR2 SQIVND (reference sequence). The CDR3 region has the DNA TGTGCTAGTAGTATACGGAGGGGGATTTTAAATCAGCCCCAGCATTTT. It encodes CASSIRRGILNQPQHF.

The sample holds a few counts of this clone. J is TRBJ1-5 and V is TRBV19; 8 bases agree with TRBD1. The CDR3 runs to 14 residues. Trimming cost V 5 bases and J 2 bases; bases outside gene matches: 2. In germline, CDR1 is LNHDA, CDR2 SQIVND (reference sequence). For the CDR3, the DNA is TGTGCCAGTAGTTTACAGGGGGGCAATCAGCCCCAGCATTTT. This gives the protein CASSLQGGNQPQHF.

Ten or more counts support this clone. This chain uses TRBV3-1 with TRBJ2-3, with D hard to call. The CDR3 extends over 14 amino acids. The germline V gene has CDR1 LGHDT and CDR2 YNNKEL (reference sequence). The germline V and J ends were trimmed by 0 bases and 7 bases, with 11 bases remaining between them. DNA for the CDR3: TGTGCCAGCAGCCAAGACCTTAGCATAAATACGCAGTATTTT. Its translation is CASSQDLSINTQYF.

With respect to this clone: A much larger clone differs from this one at a single base, so this may be a read error. DNA for the CDR3: TGTGCCAGCAGTGATGTAAGTTCCTACGAGCAGTACTTC. Its translation is CASSDVSSYEQYF. The rearrangement links TRBV6-4 to TRBJ2-7; D ambiguous. Germline V gene data show CDR1 as MRHNA and CDR2 as SNTAGT. The CDR3 contains 13 residues. V lost 3 bases and J 1 base, leaving 7 bases between the germline ends.